One and the same sample provided the 12 T cell receptor beta chains below, sequenced in a study of blood T cell repertoires in COVID-19. The repertoire was sequenced with immunoSEQ multiplex PCR; TCRdb's copy has only in-frame clones and lacks some. The table shows 45,000 to 60,000 clones, with roughly four fifths occurring only once. Input material: peripheral blood. The receptors shown here come from a human donor with acute or convalescent COVID-19. The donor label of this sample is uncertain.

V and J are TRBV24-1 and TRBJ1-4; TRBD1 agrees at 12 bases. The CDR3 loop spans 15 amino acids. Unmatched junction bases numbered 6, after V lost 8 bases and J lost 6 bases. Germline V gives CDR1 KGHDR, CDR2 SFDVKD. In DNA form, the CDR3 reads TGTGCCACCATACCCCGGGACAGGGGGCATGAAAAACTGTTTTTT. It is translated as CATIPRDRGHEKLFF.

The chain carries TRBV7-2 and TRBJ2-7; TRBD2 is a possible D gene (6 bases). Trimming left V 5 bases short and J 7 bases short, with 15 bases between. This CDR3 spans 13 amino acids. Germline loops: CDR1 SGHTA, CDR2 FQGNSA. The CDR3 bases are TGTGCCAGCAGCGCCAGACTAGACGTAGAGCAGTACTTC. Amino acids: CASSARLDVEQYF.

The V and J genes are TRBV9 and TRBJ2-6; D is perhaps TRBD1 (6 bases). The germline CDR1 and CDR2 sequences are SGDLS and YYNGEE. Trimming left V 0 bases short and J 0 bases short, with 19 bases between. CDR3 length: 20 residues. CDR3 bases: TGTGCCAGCAGCGTAGGAGGAACAGGGAAGGTCGGCTCTGGGGCCAACGTCCTGACTTTC. It codes for CASSVGGTGKVGSGANVLTF. The whole variable domain, remainder taken from reference TRBV9 and TRBJ2-6, is DSGVTQTPKHLITATGQRVTLRCSPRSGDLSVYWYQQSLDQGLQFLIQYYNGEERAKGNILERFSAQQFPDLHSELNLSSLELGDSALYFCASSVGGTGKVGSGANVLTFGAGSRLTVL.

This chain connects TRBV30 to TRBJ1-6; 8 nucleotides align to TRBD1. V lost 5 bases, J lost 10 bases, and 4 bases stayed unmatched. CDR3 length: 12 residues. Germline lookup yields CDR1 GTSNPN and CDR2 SVGIG (reference sequence). This CDR3 is CAWGTGSSPLHF. DNA for the CDR3: TGTGCCTGGGGGACAGGTAGCTCACCCCTCCACTTT. Looking up the rest from reference TRBV30 and TRBJ1-6 gives the full variable domain: SQTIHQWPATLVQPVGSPLSLECTVEGTSNPNLYWYRQAAGRGLQLLFYSVGIGQISSEVPQNLSASRPQDRQFILSSKKLLLSDSGFYLCAWGTGSSPLHFGNGTRLTVT.

The chain recombines TRBV13 with TRBJ2-2, with 7 bases matching TRBD2. Germline V gene sequence: CDR1 PRHDT, CDR2 FYEKMQ (reference sequence). The CDR3 covers 16 residues. The ends lost 4 bases at V and 6 bases at J; junction bases unmatched: 11. The CDR3 protein is CASSSSKREVPGELFF. The CDR3 region has the DNA TGTGCCAGCAGCTCTAGCAAACGGGAGGTCCCCGGGGAGCTGTTTTTT. Looking up the rest from reference TRBV13 and TRBJ2-2 gives the full variable domain: AAGVIQSPRHLIKEKRETATLKCYPIPRHDTVYWYQQGPGQDPQFLISFYEKMQSDKGSIPDRFSAQQFSDYHSELNMSSLELGDSALYFCASSSSKREVPGELFFGEGSRLTVL.

The V call is TRBV28, the J call TRBJ1-2; 7 nucleotides agree with TRBD1. The CDR3 sequence is 14 residues long. Trimming took 3 bases from V and 7 from J; bases not matched to a gene: 8. The germline gives CDR1 MDHEN, CDR2 SYDVKM. This CDR3 is CASSFKGAQVGYTF. The CDR3 coding sequence is TGTGCCAGCAGTTTCAAGGGGGCGCAGGTTGGCTACACCTTC.

The gene calls are TRBV2 and TRBJ1-2; possible D gene TRBD1, 6 bases. CDR3 length equals 13 residues. V lost 6 bases, J lost 3 bases, and 11 bases lay in between. In germline, CDR1 is SNHLY, CDR2 FYNNEI. The CDR3 DNA reads as TGTGCCAGCAGAACAGGGTTGGACTATGGCTACACCTTC. It codes for CASRTGLDYGYTF.

The CDR3 sequence: CASSLNLEDRGYTF. The CDR3 DNA reads as TGTGCCAGCAGTTTAAATCTCGAGGACAGGGGCTACACCTTC. The chain has TRBV28 and TRBJ1-2; 7 bases line up with TRBD1. CDR3 size: 14 residues. From germline, CDR1 is MDHEN and CDR2 SYDVKM. The ends lost 2 bases at V and 8 bases at J; junction bases unmatched: 8.

V is TRBV6-6 and J is TRBJ2-7, with D possibly matching TRBD1 (5 bases). Trimming pared 2 bases from V and 3 bases from J, leaving 8 bases between. Germline lookup yields CDR1 MNHNY and CDR2 SVGAGI (reference sequence). This CDR3 spans 13 amino acids. The CDR3 nucleotides read TGTGCCAGCAGTTACGACAGCCGCTACGAGCAGTACTTC. It specifies CASSYDSRYEQYF.

This clone turned up a few times. The J gene is TRBJ2-1, the V gene TRBV10-2; 10 nucleotides align to TRBD2. J lost 4 bases, V lost 6 bases, and 9 bases had no gene match. The CDR3 consists of 16 residues. Germline assignment: CDR1 WSHSY and CDR2 SAAADI. CDR3 in amino acids: CASRDAGLANYNEQFF. The CDR3 nucleotides are TGCGCCAGCAGGGACGCGGGACTAGCGAATTACAATGAGCAGTTCTTC.

The chain recombines TRBV11-2 with TRBJ2-7; 7 bases align to TRBD2. The V gene's germline CDR1 is SGHAT and CDR2 FQNNGV. This CDR3 spans 13 amino acids. Trimming took 5 bases from V and 6 from J; bases not matched to a gene: 7. The CDR3 DNA follows: TGTGCCAGCAGCCCCGGGACGGGAGGCGAGCAGTACTTC. Amino acids: CASSPGTGGEQYF.

This chain joins TRBV7-2 and TRBJ2-2; maybe TRBD2 (6 bases). From germline, CDR1 is SGHTA and CDR2 FQGNSA. Deletions cut 5 bases from V and 0 bases from J, with 10 bases between. The CDR3 totals 15 residues. The CDR3 here is CASSPLASNTGELFF. CDR3 nucleotides: TGTGCCAGCAGCCCTCTAGCGTCGAACACCGGGGAGCTGTTTTTT.